This T cell receptor (beta chain) was sequenced in a study of T cell responses to AZD1222 COVID-19 vaccine. The CDR3 spans 12 residues. Germline lookup yields CDR1 SQVTM and CDR2 ANQGSEA. The ends were cut back, 8 bases at V and 8 bases at J, with 18 bases in the middle. Study-wide points: Just 6 or 7 AZD1222 recipients were seropositive at baseline. An increase in Spike-specific TCR breadth and depth was observed after two AZD1222 doses. Donors were chiefly white British, with a greater number of females, and clonal diversity was perhaps underestimated. Reports indicate that nearly half of spike-specific TCRs are directed at unmutated variant regions.

Repertoires were generated with immunoSEQ multiplex PCR, while TCRdb's copy carries only in-frame clones and drops some. The data contain approximately 92,000 clones, approximately 91% of them seen just once; the ten biggest clones take up 22%. For this clone: Antigen unknown.

This chain joins TRBV29-1 and TRBJ1-2, with D possibly TRBD1 on 5 matching bases. This TCR came from an adult in good health. The specimen comprised peripheral blood, sampled on day 0 of AZD1222 vaccination. The CDR3 reads CSTKDQGGGYTF. The DNA of the CDR3 is TGCAGCACAAAAGATCAGGGAGGCGGCTACACCTTC.